These 12 T cell receptor beta chains share one sample of origin, sequenced in a study of a mutant IDH1 vaccine in newly diagnosed glioma. Produced via immunoSEQ multiplex PCR; TCRdb's table is partial and in-frame only. Found here are 92,000 or so clones, roughly four fifths of them singletons; the top ten hold roughly 5%. Time point here: baseline, week 1 (first vaccination visit). Treatment of the sample: pre-vaccination baseline after standard-of-care therapy. This sample comprised PBMCs, obtained from a glioma patient treated with radiotherapy, temozolomide or both. Every receptor here comes from a man aged 35 to 55 with glioma. Some clones in this sample may be carry-over from other donors' samples.

A word on this clone: The junction differs from germline at one of its ends, possibly a read error. CDR3 amino acids: CASSQGGTDTQYF. CDR3 nucleotide sequence: TGTGCTAGCAGCCAGGGGGGAACAGATACGCAGTATTTT. The chain is built from TRBV7-7 and TRBJ2-3; a weak D match, TRBD1 (7 bases). The CDR3 extends over 13 amino acids. Per germline, CDR1 SSHAT and CDR2 FNYEAQ (reference sequence).

This clone has only a few counts. The V gene is TRBV6-6, the J gene TRBJ2-2; D ambiguous. The CDR3 is 14 residues long. V shed 8 bases and J shed 3 bases, with 13 bases lying between them. Looked up from germline, CDR1 is MNHNY and CDR2 is SVGAGI (reference sequence). CDR3 loop: CASQHGGDTGELFF. The CDR3 region has the DNA TGTGCCAGCCAACACGGTGGGGACACCGGGGAGCTGTTTTTT.

The V gene is TRBV10-1, the J gene TRBJ1-2; possible D gene TRBD1, 5 bases. The length of the CDR3 is 12 residues. The V gene lost 8 bases and the J gene lost 6 bases, with 13 bases spanning the gap. CDR1 WNHNN and CDR2 SYGVQD come from the germline V gene (reference sequence). CDR3 region: CASPRLGDGYTF. As DNA, the CDR3 is TGCGCCAGCCCCCGCCTAGGGGATGGCTACACCTTC.

The chain has TRBV10-3 and TRBJ2-6; tentatively, D is TRBD1 or TRBD2 (5 bases each). CDR3 size: 18 residues. Per the germline V gene, CDR1 is ENHRY and CDR2 is SYGVKD. Trimming removed 4 bases at V and 3 bases at J, with 19 bases between. CDR3 protein: CAISAFGTARDGANVLTF. For the CDR3, the DNA is TGTGCCATCAGTGCCTTCGGGACCGCCAGGGATGGGGCCAACGTCCTGACTTTC.

This clone turned up a few times. The rearrangement uses TRBV30 and TRBJ2-7; D is perhaps TRBD1 (6 bases). The germline V and J ends were trimmed by 2 bases and 1 base, with 12 bases remaining between them. Looked up from germline, CDR1 is GTSNPN and CDR2 is SVGIG (reference sequence). This CDR3 is built from 14 residues. For the CDR3, the DNA is TGTGCCTGGAGTTGGGGGCCAGGTTCCTACGAGCAGTACTTC. Translating gives CAWSWGPGSYEQYF.

This rearrangement joins TRBV4-1 to TRBJ1-2; TRBD1 is a possible D gene (5 bases). The V end lost 4 bases, the J end lost 6 bases, and 12 bases lay between the germline ends. The CDR3 totals 13 residues. CDR1 and CDR2 (germline): MGHRA, YSYEKL. CDR3 sequence (DNA): TGCGCCAGCAGCCCTTACTGGGGGGATGGCTACACCTTC. Translated: CASSPYWGDGYTF.

Only one count was recorded for this clone. The chain uses TRBV10-3 and TRBJ1-4, with D maybe TRBD1 (5 bases). Between the trimmed V and J ends, which lost 2 bases and 17 bases, there was a span of 21 bases. This CDR3 contains 14 residues. The germline gives CDR1 ENHRY, CDR2 SYGVKD. In DNA form, the CDR3 reads TGTGCCATCAGTGAGCCGGGGGTTTCTATGCTCTTTTTTTTT. Its protein product is CAISEPGVSMLFFF.

The chain is built from TRBV10-1 and TRBJ1-5, with no clear D. The CDR3 consists of 18 residues. The germline gives CDR1 WNHNN, CDR2 SYGVQD (reference sequence). Between the trimmed V and J ends, which lost 0 bases and 5 bases, there was a span of 20 bases. The CDR3 coding sequence is TGCGCCAGCAGTGAGTCGAAGGGTTTCGGGTCGGTCGATCAGCCCCAGCATTTT. It translates to CASSESKGFGSVDQPQHF.

The V call is TRBV30, the J call TRBJ1-2; D gene ambiguous. The CDR3 extends over 11 amino acids. V lost 2 bases and J 5 bases, leaving 6 bases between the germline ends. The germline V gene encodes CDR1 GTSNPN and CDR2 SVGIG (reference sequence). The CDR3 here is CAWSLEYGYTF. CDR3 bases: TGTGCCTGGAGTCTGGAGTATGGCTACACCTTC.

This chain links TRBV6-1 with TRBJ1-5; tentative D call: TRBD1 (5 bases). The germline V gene has CDR1 MNHNS and CDR2 SASEGT. V lost 4 bases to trimming and J lost 5 bases, with 12 bases between them. The CDR3 sequence is 14 residues long. The CDR3 DNA is TGTGCCAGCAGTGCCCCAGGGAAGGATCAGCCCCAGCATTTT. It encodes CASSAPGKDQPQHF.

The chain couples TRBV6-6 to TRBJ2-4; D may match TRBD1 or TRBD2 (6 bases each). The CDR3 runs 14 residues. The V end lost 2 bases, the J end lost 5 bases, and 10 bases lay between the germline ends. The germline V gene encodes CDR1 MNHNY and CDR2 SVGAGI (reference sequence). CDR3: CASSYPGAQNIQYF. The CDR3 nucleotides are TGTGCCAGCAGTTACCCGGGGGCCCAAAACATTCAGTACTTC.

The rearrangement joins TRBV7-8 to TRBJ2-7; D not resolved. This CDR3 has 16 residues. Germline CDR1 reads SGHVS; CDR2 reads FQNEAQ. Trimming stripped 0 bases from V and 0 bases from J, with 12 bases between. The CDR3 reads CASSLAQQLFSYEQYF. The CDR3 DNA reads as TGTGCCAGCAGCTTAGCGCAACAGCTATTCTCCTACGAGCAGTACTTC.